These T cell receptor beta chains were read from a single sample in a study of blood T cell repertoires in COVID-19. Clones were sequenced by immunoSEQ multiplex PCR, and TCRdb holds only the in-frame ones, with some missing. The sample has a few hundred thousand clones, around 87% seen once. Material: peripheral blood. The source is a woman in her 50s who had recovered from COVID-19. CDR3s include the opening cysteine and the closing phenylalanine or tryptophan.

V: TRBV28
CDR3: CASRASNQPQHF

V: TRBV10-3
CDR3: CAISESGASNEQYF

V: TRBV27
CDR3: CASSHGLAEETQYF

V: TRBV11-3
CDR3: CASSSSGWREQYF

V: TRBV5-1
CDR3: CASSLLQGNEKLFF

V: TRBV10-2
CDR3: CTSDRGPDTEAFF

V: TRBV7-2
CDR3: CASSLYGELGQPQHF

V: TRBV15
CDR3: CATGEGGGGFTDTQYF

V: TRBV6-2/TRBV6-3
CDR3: CASSWTDEAFF

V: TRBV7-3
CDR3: CASSLGGTNIQYF

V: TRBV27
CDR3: CASRRQTGGVSNQPQHF

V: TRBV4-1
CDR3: CASSPPGETTGPQHF

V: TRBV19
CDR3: CASSLDRDYEQYF

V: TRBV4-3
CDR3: CASSQDLAGVEDEQYF

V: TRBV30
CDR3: CAWRTGSGTQYF

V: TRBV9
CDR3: CASSVGTRSYNEQFF

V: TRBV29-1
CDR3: CSVDTDRGTEAFF

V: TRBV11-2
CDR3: CASSLEPPGTGITEAFF

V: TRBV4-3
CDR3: CASSQFAGYEQYF

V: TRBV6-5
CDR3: CASSYSLTGGGKTQYF

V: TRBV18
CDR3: CASSPRRENYEQYF

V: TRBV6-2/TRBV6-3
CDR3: CASSLGQDRYF

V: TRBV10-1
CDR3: CASSESSWGGRTEAFF

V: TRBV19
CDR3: CASSRVPSYGYTF

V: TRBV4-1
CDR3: CASSQASGAPYEQYF

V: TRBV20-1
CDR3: CSAPGTGELFF

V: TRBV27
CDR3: CASSLRGSTEAFF

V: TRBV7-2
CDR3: CASSTTPWARAISTGELFF

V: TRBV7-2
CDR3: CASSWGQSGAFF

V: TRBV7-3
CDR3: CASGEDRLGEQYF

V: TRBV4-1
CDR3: CASSHPDRMNEKLFF

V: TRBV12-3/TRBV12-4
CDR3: CASRPTGRDEQYF

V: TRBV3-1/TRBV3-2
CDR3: CASSQTSGGAGEQFF

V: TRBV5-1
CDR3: CASSFHLAGANEQFF

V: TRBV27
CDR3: CASSATGPHQPQHF

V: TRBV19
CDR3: CASSSGGANNEQFF

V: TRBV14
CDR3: CASSQEKMRQGNTGELFF

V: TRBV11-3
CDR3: CASSFGTGGTYEQYF

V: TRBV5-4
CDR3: CASSLVGPGKETQYF

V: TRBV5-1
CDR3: CASSLGLNRGVEKLFF

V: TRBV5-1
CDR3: CASSLVAQGGLDEQFF

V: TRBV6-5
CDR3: CASRPIGQGTYGYTF

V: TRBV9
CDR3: CASSLGTGGIGELFF

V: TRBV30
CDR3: CALESSMETQYF